This TCR beta chain was found in a study of T cells in Graves' hyperthyroidism and ophthalmopathy (dated by TCRdb to between 2018 and 2021). Regarding the complete study: TCR V-J signatures able to tell the groups apart were searched for in a discovery cohort of approximately 95 patients, of whom more than 40 had Graves' ophthalmopathy and 57 had stable Graves' hyperthyroidism. Whether ophthalmopathy could be predicted prospectively was tested in an independent validation cohort made up of under 20 hyperthyroidism patients plus 17 patients who later progressed to ophthalmopathy. The 85 to 100 discovery patients were divided at random into training and test sets in a 7:3 ratio. In several Graves' hyperthyroidism patients, the study also compared T-cell repertoires from thyroid tissue with T-cell repertoires from blood. After sampling, hyperthyroidism patients received methimazole starting at 30 mg daily, and ophthalmopathy patients received high-dose intravenous methylprednisolone. The paper reports TCR Vbeta CDR3 sequencing of approximately 140 peripheral blood samples: 43 ophthalmopathy, fewer than 80 hyperthyroidism and around 17 progressor patients.

As to this clonotype: No antigen is known for it. No much larger clonotype is one base removed from it; base qualities were not supplied.

Stable Graves' hyperthyroidism was defined as no progression to ophthalmopathy during 18 months of follow-up. The hyperthyroidism patients were between 18 and 65 years old and newly diagnosed, with a disease duration of less than 2 months. The study excluded patients with uncontrolled infections, other autoimmune diseases, pregnancy or lactation. Diagnoses were based on clinical symptoms, serum thyroxine and TRAb, thyroid ultrasound and orbital computed tomography. Total RNA was extracted using Trizol reagent, and RNA quality was assessed on an Agilent 2100 Bioanalyzer. Points the paper makes about the study in general: In validation, the model predicted progression to ophthalmopathy a median of 6.5 months before onset, with around 70% sensitivity and about 75% specificity. Sample size was not statistically predetermined, and investigators were not blinded to group allocation. Blood samples also contained most of the expanded thyroid clonotypes (frequency above 0.001), which suggests that blood repertoires may reflect thyroid immune responses. A 13 V-J signature model separated ophthalmopathy from stable hyperthyroidism, with roughly 88% sensitivity and 81.08% specificity in cross-validation and 80%/75% in testing.

The CDR3 sequence holds 15 residues, the cysteine and phenylalanine included. Only CDR3 DNA remains: 45 bases, in frame from the first base. CDR1 is given as SGHVS and CDR2 as FNYEAQ, both from the germline V gene. V was cut back by 5 bases and J by 2 bases, leaving a gap of 16 bases between them. Amplification of TCR beta CDR3 regions was carried out from RNA transcripts. A first-round RT-PCR of the TCR CDR3 used the HTBI primer set with the Qiagen OneStep RT-PCR kit. The libraries were constructed in a second round of multiplex PCR and then size-selected and purified. Paired-end sequencing of the libraries was performed with 100 bp reads on an Illumina HiSeq2000. The study's processing was this. SOAPnuke was used to process the raw data, throwing out any read that contained adapters or uncalled bases, had a mean Phred below 15, or lacked an exact constant-primer or identifier match. High-quality paired reads were merged with COPE v1.2.5, and unique nucleotide sequences were defined as clonotypes. Clonotypes were aligned to IMGT TRBV, TRBD and TRBJ reference segments using MiTCR v1.1. The analysis was restricted to V-J combinations with a frequency above 0.0001, which together covered 99% to 99.2% of the repertoires. The TCS score was defined as the ratio of F50 (clonal expansion) to E x V (chaos), calculated using BLOSUM62-based TCRdist between CDR3 peptides within each V-J. Welch's t-statistics and random forest reduced some 510 V-J features to about 12, which were used in a naive Bayes classifier (R e1071). TCRdb reprocessing: public reads trimmed at Q25 with fastp, clones called with MiXCR, in-frame beta chains kept. Each entry is one CDR3 protein sequence, shown with its most common DNA and genes. TCRdb's processing, not the authors', yielded these V and J calls. The table for this sample lists hundreds of thousands of distinct CDR3 sequences; about 45% of them were counted only once. The ten largest clones represent roughly 8.2% of the sample.

Sequencing input: peripheral blood or thyroid tissue (not recorded which). The receptor's source is a woman younger than 35 with Graves' hyperthyroidism. Donor details come from another sample of the same person, matched by shared clones. The rearranged segments are TRBV7-6 and TRBJ2-7; the D element might be TRBD1 or TRBD2, as each aligns at 5 bases. The CDR3 protein sequence reads: CASSVGDGLTYEQYF. The DNA sequence is given as TGTGCCAGCAGCGTAGGGGACGGATTAACCTACGAGCAGTACTTC. The full variable domain, with segments outside the CDR3 supplied by the reference TRBV7-6 and TRBJ2-7 proteins, appears as GAGVSQSPRYKVTKRGQDVALRCDPISGHVSLYWYRQALGQGPEFLTYFNYEAQQDKSGLPNDRFSAERPEGSISTLTIQRTEQRDSAMYRCASSVGDGLTYEQYFGPGTRLTVT.